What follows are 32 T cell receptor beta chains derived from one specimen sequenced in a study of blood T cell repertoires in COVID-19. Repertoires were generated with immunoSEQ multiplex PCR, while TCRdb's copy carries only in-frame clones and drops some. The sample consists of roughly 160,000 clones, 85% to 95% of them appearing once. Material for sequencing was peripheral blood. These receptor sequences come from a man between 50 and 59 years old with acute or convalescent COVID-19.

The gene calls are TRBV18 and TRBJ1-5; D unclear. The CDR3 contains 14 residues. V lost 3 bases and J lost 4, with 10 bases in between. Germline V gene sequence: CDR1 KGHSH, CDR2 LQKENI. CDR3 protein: CASSPDRENQPQHF. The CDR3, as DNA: TGTGCCAGCTCACCTGACCGGGAGAATCAGCCCCAGCATTTT.

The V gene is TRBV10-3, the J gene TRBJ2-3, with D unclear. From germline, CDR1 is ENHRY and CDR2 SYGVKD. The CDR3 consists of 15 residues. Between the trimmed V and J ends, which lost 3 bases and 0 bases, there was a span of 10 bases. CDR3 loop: CAISDNSRSTDTQYF. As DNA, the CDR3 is TGTGCCATCAGTGATAACAGCCGAAGCACAGATACGCAGTATTTT.

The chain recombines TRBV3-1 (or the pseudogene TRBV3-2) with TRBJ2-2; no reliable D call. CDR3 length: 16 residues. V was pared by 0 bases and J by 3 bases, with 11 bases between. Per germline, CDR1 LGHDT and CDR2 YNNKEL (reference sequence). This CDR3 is CASSQDSRIDTGELFF. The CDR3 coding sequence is TGTGCCAGCAGCCAAGACTCTAGAATCGACACCGGGGAGCTGTTTTTT.

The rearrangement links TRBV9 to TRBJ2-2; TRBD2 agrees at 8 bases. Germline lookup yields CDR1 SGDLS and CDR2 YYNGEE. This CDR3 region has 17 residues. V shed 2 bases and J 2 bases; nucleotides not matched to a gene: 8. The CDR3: CASSVPAGETNTGELFF. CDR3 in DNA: TGTGCCAGCAGCGTTCCAGCGGGGGAAACAAACACCGGGGAGCTGTTTTTT.

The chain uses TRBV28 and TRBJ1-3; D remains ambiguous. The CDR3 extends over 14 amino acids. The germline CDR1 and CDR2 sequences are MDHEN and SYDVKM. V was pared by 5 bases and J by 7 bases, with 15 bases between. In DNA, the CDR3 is TGTGCCAGCAGTCCAACAGTGTCTTCGAACACCATATATTTT. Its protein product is CASSPTVSSNTIYF.

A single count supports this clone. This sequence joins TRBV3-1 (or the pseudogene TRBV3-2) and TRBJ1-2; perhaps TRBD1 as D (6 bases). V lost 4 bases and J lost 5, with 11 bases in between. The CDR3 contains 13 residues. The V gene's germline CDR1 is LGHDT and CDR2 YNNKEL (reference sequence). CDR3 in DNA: TGTGCCAGCAGCCTCCAAGGGGGTTATGGCTACACCTTC. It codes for CASSLQGGYGYTF.

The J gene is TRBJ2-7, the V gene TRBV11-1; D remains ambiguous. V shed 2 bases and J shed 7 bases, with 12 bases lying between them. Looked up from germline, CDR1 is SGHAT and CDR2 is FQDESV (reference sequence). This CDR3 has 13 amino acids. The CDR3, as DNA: TGTGCCAGCAGCTTATCACAGTATGGTGAGCAGTACGTC. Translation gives CASSLSQYGEQYV.

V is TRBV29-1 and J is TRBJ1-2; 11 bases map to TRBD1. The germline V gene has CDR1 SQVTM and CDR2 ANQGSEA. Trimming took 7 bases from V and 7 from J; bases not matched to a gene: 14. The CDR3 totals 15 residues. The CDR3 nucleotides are TGCAGCGCCACCGTCCGGACAGGGGGCTTAGGTGGCTACACCTTC. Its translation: CSATVRTGGLGGYTF.

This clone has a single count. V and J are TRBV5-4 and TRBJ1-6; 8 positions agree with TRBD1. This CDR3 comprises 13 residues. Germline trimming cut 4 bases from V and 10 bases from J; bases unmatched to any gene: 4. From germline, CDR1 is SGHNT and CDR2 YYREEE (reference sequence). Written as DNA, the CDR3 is TGTGCCAGCAGCACCGACAGGGGCTCACCCCTCCACTTT. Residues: CASSTDRGSPLHF.

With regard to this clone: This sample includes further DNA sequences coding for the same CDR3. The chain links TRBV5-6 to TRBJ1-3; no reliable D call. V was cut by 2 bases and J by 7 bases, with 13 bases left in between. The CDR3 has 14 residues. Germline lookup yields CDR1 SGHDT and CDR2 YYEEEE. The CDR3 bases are TGTGCCAGCAGCTTCGGACGGGGAAGCAACACCATATATTTT. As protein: CASSFGRGSNTIYF.

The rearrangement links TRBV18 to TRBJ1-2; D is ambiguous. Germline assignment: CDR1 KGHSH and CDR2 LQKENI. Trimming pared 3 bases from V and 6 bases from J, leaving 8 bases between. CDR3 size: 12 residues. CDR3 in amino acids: CASSPRRDGYTF. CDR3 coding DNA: TGTGCCAGCTCACCCCGACGGGATGGCTACACCTTC.

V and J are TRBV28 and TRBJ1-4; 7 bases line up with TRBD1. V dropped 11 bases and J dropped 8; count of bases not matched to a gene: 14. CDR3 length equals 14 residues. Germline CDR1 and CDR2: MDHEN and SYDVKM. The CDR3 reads CAGRARGRNEKLFF. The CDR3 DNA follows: TGTGCCGGCCGAGCGAGGGGGCGTAACGAAAAACTGTTTTTT.

The DNA for the CDR3 is TGTGCCAGCAGTCCTGGGACAGGGGGTTATGGCTACACCTTC. Translation: CASSPGTGGYGYTF. The chain recombines TRBV6-6 with TRBJ1-2, with 11 bases fitting TRBD1. The junction had 4 bases not matched to a gene; V was cut back by 5 bases and J by 5 bases. The CDR3 extends over 14 amino acids. Looked up from germline, CDR1 is MNHNY and CDR2 is SVGAGI (reference sequence).

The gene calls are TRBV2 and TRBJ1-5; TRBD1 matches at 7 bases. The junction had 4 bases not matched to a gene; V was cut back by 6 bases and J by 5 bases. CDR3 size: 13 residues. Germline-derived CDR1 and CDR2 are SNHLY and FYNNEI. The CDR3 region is CASRETGDQPQHF. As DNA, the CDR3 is TGTGCCAGCAGGGAAACAGGGGATCAGCCCCAGCATTTT.

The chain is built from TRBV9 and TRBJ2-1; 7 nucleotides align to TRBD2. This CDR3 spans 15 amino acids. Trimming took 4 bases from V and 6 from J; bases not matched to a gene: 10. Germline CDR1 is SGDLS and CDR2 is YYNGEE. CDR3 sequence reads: CASSLSGTFSNEQFF. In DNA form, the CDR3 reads TGTGCCAGCAGCCTCAGCGGGACTTTCTCCAATGAGCAGTTCTTC. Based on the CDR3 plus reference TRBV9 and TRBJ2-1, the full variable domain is DSGVTQTPKHLITATGQRVTLRCSPRSGDLSVYWYQQSLDQGLQFLIQYYNGEERAKGNILERFSAQQFPDLHSELNLSSLELGDSALYFCASSLSGTFSNEQFFGPGTRLTVL.

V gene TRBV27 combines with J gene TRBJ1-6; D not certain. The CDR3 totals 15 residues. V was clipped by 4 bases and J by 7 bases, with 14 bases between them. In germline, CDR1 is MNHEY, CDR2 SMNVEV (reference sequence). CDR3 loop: CASSSRTSRNSPLHF. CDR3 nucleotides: TGTGCCAGCAGTTCGCGGACTTCTCGAAATTCACCCCTCCACTTT.

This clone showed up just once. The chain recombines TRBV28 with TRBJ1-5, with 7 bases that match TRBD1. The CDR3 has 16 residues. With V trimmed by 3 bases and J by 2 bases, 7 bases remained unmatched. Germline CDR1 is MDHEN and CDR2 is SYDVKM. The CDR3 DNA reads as TGTGCCAGCAGTTTCTCGGGCAGGGGGGGCAATCAGCCCCAGCATTTT. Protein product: CASSFSGRGGNQPQHF.

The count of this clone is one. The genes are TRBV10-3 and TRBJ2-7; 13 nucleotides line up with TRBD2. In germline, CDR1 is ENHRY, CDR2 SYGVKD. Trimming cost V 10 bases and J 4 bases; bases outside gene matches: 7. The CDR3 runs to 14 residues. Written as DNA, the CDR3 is TGTGCCACCCGGACTAGCGGGAGATCGTACGAGCAGTACTTC. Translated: CATRTSGRSYEQYF.

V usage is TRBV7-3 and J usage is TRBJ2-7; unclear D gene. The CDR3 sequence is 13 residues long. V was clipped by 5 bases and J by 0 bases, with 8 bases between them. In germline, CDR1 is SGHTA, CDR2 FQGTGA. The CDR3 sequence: CASSPPGSYEQYF. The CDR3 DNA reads TGTGCCAGCAGCCCCCCAGGCTCCTACGAGCAGTACTTC.

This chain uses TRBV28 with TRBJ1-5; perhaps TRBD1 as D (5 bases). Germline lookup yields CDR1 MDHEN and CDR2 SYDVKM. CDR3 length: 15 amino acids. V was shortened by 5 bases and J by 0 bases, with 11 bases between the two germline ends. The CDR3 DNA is TGTGCCAGCAGTCCCCGGGGGGTTAGCAATCAGCCCCAGCATTTT. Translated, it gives CASSPRGVSNQPQHF.

The CDR3 loop reads CSVRGMAGGPGNEQFF. The CDR3 DNA follows: TGCAGCGTTCGAGGCATGGCGGGAGGGCCTGGGAATGAGCAGTTCTTC. V is TRBV29-1 and J is TRBJ2-1, with 9 bases aligning to TRBD2. The CDR3 extends over 16 amino acids. V was pared by 5 bases and J by 7 bases, with 15 bases of the junction left unmatched. The germline V gene has CDR1 SQVTM and CDR2 ANQGSEA.

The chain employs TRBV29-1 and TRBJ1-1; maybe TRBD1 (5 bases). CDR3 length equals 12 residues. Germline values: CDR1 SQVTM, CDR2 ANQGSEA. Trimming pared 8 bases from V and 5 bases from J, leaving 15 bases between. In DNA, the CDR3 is TGCAGCATAAGCCGGGGGGGAACTGAAGCTTTCTTT. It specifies CSISRGGTEAFF.

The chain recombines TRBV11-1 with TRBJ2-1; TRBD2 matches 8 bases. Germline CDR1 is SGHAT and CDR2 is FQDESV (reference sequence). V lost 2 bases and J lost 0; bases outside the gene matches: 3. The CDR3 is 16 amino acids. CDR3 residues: CASSLSGRSSYNEQFF. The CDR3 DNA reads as TGTGCCAGCAGCTTAAGCGGGAGAAGCTCCTACAATGAGCAGTTCTTC.

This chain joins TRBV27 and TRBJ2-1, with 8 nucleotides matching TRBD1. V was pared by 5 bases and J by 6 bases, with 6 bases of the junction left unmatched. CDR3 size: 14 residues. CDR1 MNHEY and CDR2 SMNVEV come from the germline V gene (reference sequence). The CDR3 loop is CASSVGQGGNEQFF. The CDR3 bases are TGTGCCAGCAGTGTAGGACAGGGCGGCAATGAGCAGTTCTTC.

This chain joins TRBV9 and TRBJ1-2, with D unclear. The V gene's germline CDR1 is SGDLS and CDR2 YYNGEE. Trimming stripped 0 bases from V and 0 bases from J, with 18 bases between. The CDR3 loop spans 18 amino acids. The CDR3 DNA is TGTGCCAGCAGCGTAGATGCGGGCGGTTTAGGATCTAACTATGGCTACACCTTC. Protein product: CASSVDAGGLGSNYGYTF.

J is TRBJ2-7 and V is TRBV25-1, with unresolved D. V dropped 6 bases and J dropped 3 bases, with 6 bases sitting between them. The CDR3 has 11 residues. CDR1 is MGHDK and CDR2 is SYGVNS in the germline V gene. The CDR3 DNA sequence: TGTGCCAGCAGCGGCGGCTACGAGCAGTACTTC. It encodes CASSGGYEQYF.

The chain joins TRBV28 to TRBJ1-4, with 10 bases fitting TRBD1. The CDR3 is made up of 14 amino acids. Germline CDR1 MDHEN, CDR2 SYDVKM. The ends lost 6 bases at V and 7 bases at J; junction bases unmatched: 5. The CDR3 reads CASRPGTGVEKLFF. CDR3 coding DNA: TGTGCCAGCAGACCCGGGACAGGGGTTGAAAAACTGTTTTTT.

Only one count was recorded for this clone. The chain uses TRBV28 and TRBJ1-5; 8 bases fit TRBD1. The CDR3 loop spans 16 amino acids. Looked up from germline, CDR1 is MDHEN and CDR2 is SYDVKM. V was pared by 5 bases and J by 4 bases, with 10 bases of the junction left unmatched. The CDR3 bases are TGTGCCAGCAGTCCCCAGGGGGCGCCTAGGAATCAGCCCCAGCATTTT. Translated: CASSPQGAPRNQPQHF.

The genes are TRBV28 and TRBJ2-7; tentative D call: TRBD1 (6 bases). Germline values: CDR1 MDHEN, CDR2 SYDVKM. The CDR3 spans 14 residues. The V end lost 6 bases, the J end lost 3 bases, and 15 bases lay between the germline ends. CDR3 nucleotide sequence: TGTGCCAGCAGGAGAGACAGGAGTTACTACGAGCAGTACTTC. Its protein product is CASRRDRSYYEQYF.

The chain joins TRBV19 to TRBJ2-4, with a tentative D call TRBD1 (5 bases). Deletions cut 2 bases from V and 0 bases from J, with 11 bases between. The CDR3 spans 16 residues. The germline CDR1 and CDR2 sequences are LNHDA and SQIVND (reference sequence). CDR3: CASSIWSGQAKNIQYF. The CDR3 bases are TGTGCCAGTAGTATATGGTCAGGACAAGCCAAAAACATTCAGTACTTC.

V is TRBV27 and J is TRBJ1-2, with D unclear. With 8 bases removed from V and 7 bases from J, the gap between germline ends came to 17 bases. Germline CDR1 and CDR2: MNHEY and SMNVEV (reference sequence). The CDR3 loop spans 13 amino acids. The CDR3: CASSSRRVGGYTF. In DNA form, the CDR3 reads TGTGCCAGCTCATCCCGAAGAGTCGGTGGCTACACCTTC.

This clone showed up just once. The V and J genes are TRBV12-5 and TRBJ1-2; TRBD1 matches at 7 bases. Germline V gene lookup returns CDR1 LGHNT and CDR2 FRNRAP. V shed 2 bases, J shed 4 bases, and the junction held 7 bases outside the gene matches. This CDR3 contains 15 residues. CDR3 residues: CASGLYPGGIYGYTF. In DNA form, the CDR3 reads TGTGCTAGTGGTTTGTACCCAGGGGGGATCTATGGCTACACCTTC.